Following are 26 T cell receptor beta chains from one sample sequenced in a study of blood T cell repertoires in COVID-19. This table comes from immunoSEQ multiplex PCR, and its TCRdb copy is limited to in-frame clones, with some not included. The sample gives some 42,000 clones, 80% to 90% of which show up once; around 14% is in the top ten. Sequenced material: peripheral blood. These receptors were collected from a woman aged 65 to 85 in a cohort sampled during active COVID-19.

The J gene is TRBJ2-7, the V gene TRBV29-1; a possible D gene is TRBD2 (6 bases). The CDR3 covers 12 residues. Germline V CDR1 and CDR2: SQVTM, ANQGSEA. The V end was cut by 7 bases, the J end by 2 bases, with 12 bases between. The CDR3 nucleotides read TGCAGCGCCGCGGGACGGACCTACGAGCAGTACTTC. The encoded protein is CSAAGRTYEQYF.

This chain uses TRBV9 with TRBJ1-5, with a tentative D call TRBD1 (6 bases). CDR1 is SGDLS and CDR2 is YYNGEE in the germline V gene. The CDR3 loop spans 13 amino acids. The V end was cut by 3 bases, the J end by 8 bases, with 12 bases between. CDR3 sequence: CASSAQGSEPQHF. For the CDR3, the DNA is TGTGCCAGCAGCGCTCAGGGGAGTGAGCCCCAGCATTTT.

The chain combines TRBV10-3 with TRBJ1-6, with 9 bases identical to TRBD1. The J segment lost 7 bases and the V segment lost 4 bases, leaving 5 bases of the junction unmatched. Germline-derived CDR1 and CDR2 are ENHRY and SYGVKD. CDR3 size: 15 residues. The CDR3 DNA is TGTGCCATCAGTGTGTCGGACAGGGGCAATTCACCCCTCCACTTT. Residues: CAISVSDRGNSPLHF.

The CDR3 here is CAWSSLSRADEQFF. Here the CDR3 DNA reads TGTGCCTGGAGTTCTCTCTCGAGGGCGGATGAGCAGTTCTTC. V and J are TRBV30 and TRBJ2-1, with D perhaps matching TRBD2 (5 bases). This CDR3 comprises 14 residues. Germline lookup yields CDR1 GTSNPN and CDR2 SVGIG (reference sequence). V was shortened by 2 bases and J by 8 bases, with 16 bases between the two germline ends.

The CDR3 DNA reads TGTGCCACCAGTGACACCGGACAGTCCGGCAATGAGCAGTTCTTC. It translates to CATSDTGQSGNEQFF. J is TRBJ2-1 and V is TRBV24-1; a possible D gene is TRBD1 (6 bases). Looked up from germline, CDR1 is KGHDR and CDR2 is SFDVKD. The CDR3 totals 15 residues. Between the trimmed V and J ends, which lost 4 bases and 6 bases, there was a span of 15 bases.

In its sample, this clone was seen a few times. This chain uses TRBV28 with TRBJ1-5; weak D call: TRBD1 (5 bases). The CDR3 has 14 amino acids. Germline-derived CDR1 and CDR2 are MDHEN and SYDVKM. Trimming left V 4 bases short and J 3 bases short, with 10 bases between. In nucleotides, the CDR3 is TGTGCCAGCAGTTCTGCAGGGCCCAATCAGCCCCAGCATTTT. Translating it yields CASSSAGPNQPQHF.

The V and J genes are TRBV11-2 and TRBJ1-4; D call uncertain. Trimming took 1 base from V and 0 from J, leaving 6 bases between them. The CDR3 length is 15 residues. CDR1 is SGHAT, CDR2 FQNNGV, per germline. CDR3 loop: CASSLGAATNEKLFF. DNA of the CDR3: TGTGCCAGCAGCTTAGGGGCTGCAACTAATGAAAAACTGTTTTTT.

This clone was detected once. The gene calls are TRBV28 and TRBJ2-5; 8 bases align to TRBD2. Losses at the gene ends were 6 bases for V and 0 bases for J; bases not matched to a gene: 6. Germline CDR1 and CDR2: MDHEN and SYDVKM. This CDR3 spans 15 amino acids. CDR3 in amino acids: CASSLLADDQETQYF. In DNA, the CDR3 is TGTGCCAGCAGCCTACTAGCGGACGACCAAGAGACCCAGTACTTC.

The chain employs TRBV9 and TRBJ2-1; 9 bases align to TRBD2. The CDR3 consists of 14 residues. V was pared by 3 bases and J by 10 bases, with 8 bases of the junction left unmatched. Germline V gives CDR1 SGDLS, CDR2 YYNGEE. The CDR3 spells CASSGLAGVGEQFF. DNA for the CDR3: TGTGCCAGCAGCGGATTAGCGGGAGTCGGGGAGCAGTTCTTC.

Remarks on this clone: A junction end diverges from the germline sequence, so it may reflect a read error. The chain recombines TRBV9 with TRBJ2-1; D not resolved. CDR1 is SGDLS and CDR2 is YYNGEE in the germline V gene. The CDR3 has 12 amino acids. CDR3 sequence: CASSVGTYLEVF. The CDR3 bases are TGTGCCAGCAGCGTAGGCACCTATCTTGAGGTCTTC.

This rearrangement joins TRBV10-3 to TRBJ2-1; TRBD2 aligns across 10 bases. This CDR3 region has 17 residues. V shed 6 bases and J 3 bases; nucleotides not matched to a gene: 11. Looked up from germline, CDR1 is ENHRY and CDR2 is SYGVKD. The CDR3 spells CAISPQREGQFYNEQFF. CDR3 DNA sequence: TGTGCCATCAGCCCCCAGCGGGAGGGCCAGTTCTACAATGAGCAGTTCTTC.

This chain uses TRBV4-2 with TRBJ2-2, with TRBD2 matching 7 bases. The CDR3 covers 16 residues. Germline CDR1 LGHNA, CDR2 YNFKEQ. V shed 0 bases, J shed 7 bases, and the junction held 8 bases outside the gene matches. The CDR3, as DNA: TGTGCCAGCAGCCAAGATACCGGGAGGAAAGTCGGGGAGCTGTTTTTT. Protein sequence: CASSQDTGRKVGELFF.

The V call is TRBV7-8, the J call TRBJ2-1; D gene ambiguous. The V gene lost 1 base and the J gene lost 5 bases, with 6 bases spanning the gap. The CDR3 covers 13 residues. Looked up from germline, CDR1 is SGHVS and CDR2 is FQNEAQ. The CDR3 DNA follows: TGTGCCAGCAGCTTAGACCTAAACAATGAGCAGTTCTTC. This encodes CASSLDLNNEQFF.

The gene calls are TRBV4-1 and TRBJ1-2, with a possible D match to TRBD1 (6 bases). Germline lookup yields CDR1 MGHRA and CDR2 YSYEKL. Trimming took 0 bases from V and 7 from J, leaving 15 bases between them. This CDR3 has 15 residues. The CDR3 sequence: CASSQDPQGNGGYTF. The CDR3 bases are TGCGCCAGCAGCCAAGACCCCCAGGGGAATGGTGGCTACACCTTC.

The V and J genes are TRBV6-5 and TRBJ2-1; 10 bases are a match to TRBD2. This CDR3 contains 15 residues. CDR1 and CDR2 (germline): MNHEY, SVGAGI. V lost 4 bases, J lost 5 bases, and 5 bases stayed unmatched. CDR3 loop: CASSLAGGGHNEQFF. Here the CDR3 DNA reads TGTGCCAGCAGTTTAGCGGGAGGAGGGCACAATGAGCAGTTCTTC.

This chain uses TRBV18 with TRBJ1-1; D remains ambiguous. The CDR3 covers 16 residues. The V end was cut by 2 bases, the J end by 1 base, with 14 bases between. From germline, CDR1 is KGHSH and CDR2 LQKENI. The CDR3 region has the DNA TGTGCCAGCTCACCATCTAACGGACTTAGGAACACTGAAGCTTTCTTT. This codes for CASSPSNGLRNTEAFF.

The chain couples TRBV10-3 to TRBJ2-1, with D perhaps matching TRBD1 (7 bases). Germline loops: CDR1 ENHRY, CDR2 SYGVKD. The CDR3 has 15 residues. The germline V and J ends were trimmed by 7 bases and 0 bases, with 13 bases remaining between them. The CDR3 loop reads CAINSQGGSYNEQFF. The CDR3 nucleotides read TGTGCCATCAATTCTCAGGGGGGCTCCTACAATGAGCAGTTCTTC.

This rearrangement joins TRBV2 to TRBJ2-2, with a tentative D call TRBD2 (5 bases). Germline CDR1 and CDR2: SNHLY and FYNNEI. The CDR3 totals 14 residues. Trimming removed 6 bases at V and 2 bases at J, with 10 bases between. CDR3 loop: CASRGLANTGELFF. The DNA of the CDR3 is TGTGCCAGCAGGGGTCTAGCAAACACCGGGGAGCTGTTTTTT.

The CDR3 DNA reads as TGTGCCTGGGGACAGGGAGGAGGCTACACCTTC. Its protein product is CAWGQGGGYTF. The genes are TRBV30 and TRBJ1-2; 8 bases map to TRBD1. Germline trimming cut 5 bases from V and 8 bases from J; bases unmatched to any gene: 4. This CDR3 is built from 11 residues. Germline V gene data show CDR1 as GTSNPN and CDR2 as SVGIG (reference sequence).

The chain has TRBV20-1 and TRBJ2-5; D is ambiguous. Germline CDR1 reads DFQATT; CDR2 reads SNEGSKA (reference sequence). Trimming removed 3 bases from V and 6 bases from J, with 8 bases in between. CDR3 length: 11 residues. The CDR3, as DNA: TGCAGTGCTAGTCAGGTGCAGACCCAGTACTTC. Amino acid sequence: CSASQVQTQYF.

This clone was counted only a few times. The V and J genes are TRBV28 and TRBJ2-7; 7 bases match TRBD1. Trimming at V came to 6 bases and at J to 2 bases, leaving 10 bases not matched to a gene. The CDR3 sequence is 15 residues long. From germline, CDR1 is MDHEN and CDR2 SYDVKM. The DNA of the CDR3 is TGTGCCAGCAGCGACGGGACAGTGAGTCCCTACGAGCAGTACTTC. This sequence encodes CASSDGTVSPYEQYF.

V is TRBV27 and J is TRBJ1-6; 7 nucleotides match TRBD1. The CDR3 contains 14 residues. Germline V lookup: CDR1 MNHEY, CDR2 SMNVEV (reference sequence). V lost 5 bases, J lost 6 bases, and 4 bases stayed unmatched. CDR3 coding DNA: TGTGCCAGCAGTCCCGGGACAGCTAATTCACCCCTCCACTTT. Translation: CASSPGTANSPLHF.

The V and J genes are TRBV27 and TRBJ2-5; a possible D gene is TRBD2 (5 bases). V was shortened by 7 bases and J by 13 bases, with 19 bases between the two germline ends. Germline CDR1 and CDR2: MNHEY and SMNVEV (reference sequence). The CDR3 covers 12 residues. DNA for the CDR3: TGTGCCAGCACCGCGGGCAGGCCCCCCATGTACTTC. The encoded protein is CASTAGRPPMYF.

This chain links TRBV3-1 (or the pseudogene TRBV3-2) with TRBJ2-2; the D gene is possibly TRBD2 (6 bases). Germline V lookup: CDR1 LGHDT, CDR2 YNNKEL (reference sequence). The CDR3 runs to 16 residues. The ends were cut back, 0 bases at V and 7 bases at J, with 15 bases in the middle. This CDR3 reads CASSQEVASEGGELFF. In DNA, the CDR3 is TGTGCCAGCAGCCAAGAAGTTGCTAGCGAGGGCGGGGAGCTGTTTTTT.

The V call is TRBV6-5, the J call TRBJ1-4; D is unclear. V shed 9 bases and J shed 5 bases, with 13 bases lying between them. From germline, CDR1 is MNHEY and CDR2 SVGAGI. The CDR3 has 13 amino acids. CDR3 DNA: TGTGCCAGTGAGCGCATGCGGAATGAAAAACTGTTTTTT. It specifies CASERMRNEKLFF.

The chain joins TRBV23-1 to TRBJ2-1; 10 positions match TRBD1. TRBV23-1 is recorded as an ORF, its role being uncertain. This CDR3 is built from 15 residues. Trimming removed 8 bases from V and 4 bases from J; junction bases left unmatched: 8. The CDR3: CASGFGTGVYNEQFF. For the CDR3, the DNA is TGCGCCAGCGGCTTCGGGACAGGGGTTTACAATGAGCAGTTCTTC.